The TCR beta chain under discussion was sequenced for a study of blood T cell repertoires in COVID-19. Turning to the study itself: Sites in the United States, Italy and Spain provided acute and convalescent COVID-19 samples. The analysed material was cDNA or gDNA that came from T cells, B-cell-depleted T cells, or PBMCs.

As regards this clone: The sample holds other DNA sequences that translate to the same CDR3.

The CDR3 is made up of 18 amino acids. Germline V gene data show CDR1 as LGHNA and CDR2 as YSLEER. The V and J ends lost 0 bases and 0 bases respectively, with 12 bases between them. In the authors' methods: Counts of nucleated cells, estimated from reference gene primer amplification, were obtained. The protocol was immunoSEQ multiplex PCR, while the TCRdb copy is restricted to in-frame clones and leaves out a portion. That table is the source of V, J and clone size, and D and trimming were worked out from the DNA. In the table there are hundreds of thousands of clones, about 93% of which are singletons.

The sequence derives from a woman younger than 35 who had recovered from COVID-19. Sequencing was performed on peripheral blood. This rearrangement joins TRBV4-3 to TRBJ1-6; TRBD1 is a possible D gene (6 bases). The CDR3 loop is CASSQDLQGSSYNSPLHF. In nucleotides, the CDR3 is TGCGCCAGCAGCCAAGATCTCCAGGGGAGCTCCTATAATTCACCCCTCCACTTT.